These T cell receptor beta chains were read from a single sample in a study of shared clonotypes between healthy human individuals. Data came from immunoSEQ multiplex PCR; TCRdb stores just in-frame clones and leaves some out. The sample has approximately 2,000,000 clones, 90% to 95% seen once. The material sequenced was naive CD8+ T cells from PBMCs. These receptors originate from a man between 18 and 29 years old in good health. Some clones in this sample may be carry-over from other donors' samples. The CDR3 runs from the conserved cysteine through the conserved F or W. A D gene is named only where the DNA matches it firmly. Clone size is shown for a subset of rows, as once, few, many or a class of expanded clone.

v_gene	len	abundance	j_gene	d_gene	CDR3nt	CDR3aa
TRBV9	16	NA	TRBJ2-3	TRBD2	TGTGCCAGCGGACGGGAGGGCTCTTCTAGCACAGATACGCAGTATTTT	CASGREGSSSTDTQYF
TRBV4-3	15	NA	TRBJ1-4	TRBD1	TGCGCCAGCAGCCCTGGGACAGGGAGAAATGAAAAACTGTTTTTT	CASSPGTGRNEKLFF
TRBV7-9	15	once	TRBJ2-3	NA	TGTGCCAGCAGGCCGGGACTCCCTAGCACAGATACGCAGTATTTT	CASRPGLPSTDTQYF
TRBV27	14	once	TRBJ2-3	NA	TGTGCCAGCAGTTTATTGAACCCCTTAGATACGCAGTATTTT	CASSLLNPLDTQYF
TRBV11-2	15	NA	TRBJ1-2	NA	TGTGCCAGCAGCTTAGATTTAACAGGAAACTATGGCTACACCTTC	CASSLDLTGNYGYTF
TRBV6-1	15	NA	TRBJ1-1	NA	TGTGCCAGCAGTGACCCGTGGGCGCGGAACACTGAAGCTTTCTTT	CASSDPWARNTEAFF
TRBV9	12	NA	TRBJ1-2	NA	TGTGCCAGCAGCGTTACAAACTATGGCTACACCTTC	CASSVTNYGYTF
TRBV28	18	NA	TRBJ1-3	TRBD1	TGTGCCAGCAGTCCCCTCACGACAGGGTTTGACTCTGGAAACACCATATATTTT	CASSPLTTGFDSGNTIYF
TRBV6-6	14	NA	TRBJ1-2	NA	TGTGCCAGCAGTTTCACCGGCGCCATATATGGCTACACCTTC	CASSFTGAIYGYTF
TRBV25-1	12	NA	TRBJ2-4	NA	TGTGCCAGCAGTGGACCGACAGGCGGAACCCACTTC	CASSGPTGGTHF
TRBV10-3	18	once	TRBJ1-3	NA	TGTGCCATCAGTGACCTTTCGGACGGCGGGTTCTCTGGAAACACCATATATTTT	CAISDLSDGGFSGNTIYF
TRBV27	13	NA	TRBJ2-3	NA	TGTGCCAGCAGTAGCCGACAGACCGATACGCAGTATTTT	CASSSRQTDTQYF
TRBV4-2	11	once	TRBJ1-3	NA	TGTGCCAGCAGCCAAGCCAACACCATATATTTT	CASSQANTIYF
TRBV7-3	15	NA	TRBJ1-1	NA	TGTGCCAGCAGCTTAGAAGGGTCGGCCAGCACTGAAGCTTTCTTT	CASSLEGSASTEAFF
TRBV27	13	NA	TRBJ1-2	NA	TGTGCCAGCAGTTTAACGCAGAACTATGGCTACACCTTC	CASSLTQNYGYTF
TRBV19	12	NA	TRBJ1-2	NA	TGTGCCAGTTCGCCCACAGGGAATGGCTACACCTTC	CASSPTGNGYTF
TRBV15	16	NA	TRBJ2-3	NA	TGTGCCACCAGCAGCTACCGGGACCGGTTGGCAGATACGCAGTATTTT	CATSSYRDRLADTQYF
TRBV6-4	13	NA	TRBJ2-2	NA	TGTGCCAGCAGAGCTGACCCAGGCGGGGAGCTGTTTTTT	CASRADPGGELFF